The text below deals with one T cell receptor (beta chain). What it binds is not known. TCRdb re-called the 5' RACE reads with MiXCR, one entry per CDR3 protein. The sample has about 390,000 distinct CDR3 sequences, approximately 8.7% seen once. The entry originates in a study of identical twins. The V end lost 5 bases, the J end lost 7 bases, and 17 bases lay between the germline ends. From germline, CDR1 is PRHDT and CDR2 FYEKMQ (reference sequence). This CDR3 comprises 14 residues. Study-level results: Compared with models, monozygotic twins showed more out-of-frame TCR alpha sharing.

The sequenced material came from naive T cells sorted from blood. The chain links TRBV13 to TRBJ2-5; D gene ambiguous. The sequence derives from a woman between 50 and 59 years old in good health. The CDR3: CASSPPGYHVTQYF. The CDR3 DNA sequence: TGTGCCAGCAGCCCTCCGGGCTATCATGTGACCCAGTACTTC.